This record covers a single TCR beta chain. In its sample, this clonotype was seen many times. The clone's antigen remains unknown. Per-base quality was not reported, and no clone a single base away is much larger than it. A patient counted as having stable Graves' hyperthyroidism if no progression to ophthalmopathy occurred over 18 months of follow-up. Hyperthyroidism patients were aged 18 to 65 years and newly diagnosed, with disease duration of less than 2 months. Exclusion was applied to patients with uncontrolled infections, other autoimmune diseases, pregnancy or lactation. Diagnoses relied on clinical symptoms, serum thyroxine and TRAb, thyroid ultrasound and orbital computed tomography. Ficoll-Paque density gradient centrifugation was used to isolate PBMCs from around 10 ml of fresh peripheral blood. Total RNA was extracted using Trizol reagent, and RNA quality was assessed on an Agilent 2100 Bioanalyzer.

CDR1 MDHEN and CDR2 SYDVKM are derived from the germline V gene. The CDR3 holds 13 amino acids from the cysteine to the phenylalanine. CDR3 DNA only is kept here, 39 bases in frame from base 1. V is pruned by 11 bases and J by 4 bases, leaving 11 bases of the junction without a gene match. Amplification of TCR beta CDR3 regions was carried out from RNA transcripts. The TCR CDR3 was subjected to a first round of RT-PCR using the HTBI primer set and the Qiagen OneStep RT-PCR kit. Libraries were constructed in a second round of multiplex PCR, after which size selection and purification were performed. Libraries were sequenced paired-end with 100 bp reads on an Illumina HiSeq2000. For the original study's pipeline: SOAPnuke was used to process the raw data, throwing out any read that contained adapters or uncalled bases, had a mean Phred below 15, or lacked an exact constant-primer or identifier match. High-quality paired reads were merged using COPE v1.2.5, and each unique nucleotide sequence was defined as a clonotype. MiTCR v1.1 was used to align clonotypes to the IMGT TRBV, TRBD and TRBJ reference segments. The analysis included only V-J combinations with a frequency above 0.0001, which together covered 99.2% of the repertoires. A TCS score was defined as the ratio of F50 (clonal expansion) to E x V (chaos), with BLOSUM62-based TCRdist applied between CDR3 peptides within each V-J. Welch's t-statistics and random forest reduced 514 V-J features to some 14, which were used in a naive Bayes classifier (R e1071). TCRdb redid the processing of the public reads, applying fastp at Q25 and MiXCR, and retained in-frame beta chains. Entries that share a CDR3 protein sequence are merged under the most common genes and DNA. What appears here as the V and J calls and clone size reflects TCRdb's work, not the paper's. The sample has some 400,000 distinct CDR3 sequences on record, about a fifth of them singletons. About 4% of the sample belongs to the ten largest clones.

This sample was included in a study of T cells in Graves' hyperthyroidism and ophthalmopathy (dated 2019 in TCRdb). Context from the whole study: Peripheral blood was sampled at the time of initial diagnosis, prior to any treatment. TCR V-J signatures able to tell the groups apart were searched for in a discovery cohort of 90 to 100 patients, of whom roughly 42 had Graves' ophthalmopathy and more than 55 had stable Graves' hyperthyroidism. An independent validation cohort of about 20 hyperthyroidism patients and 17 patients who later progressed to ophthalmopathy tested prospective prediction of ophthalmopathy. The roughly 90 discovery patients were divided at random into training and test sets in a 7:3 ratio. The study also compared thyroid tissue and blood T-cell repertoires from roughly six Graves' hyperthyroidism patients. Once sampling was done, hyperthyroidism patients were given methimazole at a starting dose of 30 mg daily, whereas ophthalmopathy patients were given high-dose intravenous methylprednisolone. The paper reports TCR Vbeta CDR3 sequencing of roughly 140 peripheral blood samples: over 40 ophthalmopathy, about 75 hyperthyroidism and around 17 progressor patients.

What the research found in general, with its limitations: Most expanded thyroid clonotypes (frequency above 0.001) were also detected in blood, suggesting blood repertoires may reflect thyroid immune responses. During validation, the model predicted progression to ophthalmopathy a median of about 6.5 months ahead of onset, with almost 71% sensitivity and 72% to 80% specificity. A model built on a 13 V-J signature distinguished ophthalmopathy from stable hyperthyroidism, reaching 85% to 90% sensitivity and around 81% specificity in cross-validation and 80%/75% in testing. Sample size was not statistically predetermined, and blinding of investigators to group allocation was not performed.

This receptor was obtained from a woman between 18 and 29 years old with Graves' hyperthyroidism. The chain employs TRBV28 and TRBJ2-7; TRBD2 aligns with 7 central bases. Sequenced: blood. The CDR3 loop reads CAHCGGGLYEQYF. The nucleotides are TGTGCCCACTGCGGGGGTGGTTTATACGAGCAGTACTTC.